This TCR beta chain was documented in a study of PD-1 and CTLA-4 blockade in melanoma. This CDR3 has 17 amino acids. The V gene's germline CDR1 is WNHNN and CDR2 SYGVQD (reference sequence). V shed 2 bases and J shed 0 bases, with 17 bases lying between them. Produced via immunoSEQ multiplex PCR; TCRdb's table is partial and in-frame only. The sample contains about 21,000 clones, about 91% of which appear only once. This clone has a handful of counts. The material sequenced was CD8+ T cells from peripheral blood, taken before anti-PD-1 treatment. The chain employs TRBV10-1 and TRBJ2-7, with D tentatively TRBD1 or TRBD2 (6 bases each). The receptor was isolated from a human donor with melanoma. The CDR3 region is CASSEQKTRGISYEQYF. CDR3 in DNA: TGCGCCAGCAGTGAGCAGAAGACTAGGGGGATCTCCTACGAGCAGTACTTC.